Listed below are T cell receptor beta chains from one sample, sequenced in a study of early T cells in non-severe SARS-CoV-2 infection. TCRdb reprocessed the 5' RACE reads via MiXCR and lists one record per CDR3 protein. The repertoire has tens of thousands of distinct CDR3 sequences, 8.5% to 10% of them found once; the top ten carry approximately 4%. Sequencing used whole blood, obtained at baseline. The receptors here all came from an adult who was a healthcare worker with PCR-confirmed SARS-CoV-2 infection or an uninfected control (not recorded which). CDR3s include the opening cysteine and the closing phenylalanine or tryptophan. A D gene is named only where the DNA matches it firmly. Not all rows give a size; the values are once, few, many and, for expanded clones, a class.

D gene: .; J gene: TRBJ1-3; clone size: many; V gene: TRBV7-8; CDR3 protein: CASSTQGQGGNTIYF; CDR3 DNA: TGTGCCAGCAGCACACAGGGTCAGGGAGGAAACACCATATATTTT
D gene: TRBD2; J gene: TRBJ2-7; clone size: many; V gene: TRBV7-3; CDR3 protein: CASSLIAGAGEQYF; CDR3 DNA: TGTGCCAGCAGCTTAATAGCGGGGGCCGGGGAGCAGTACTTC
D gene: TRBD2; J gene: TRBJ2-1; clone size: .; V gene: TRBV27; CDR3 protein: CASSIPGLAGRNEQFF; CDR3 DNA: TGTGCCAGCAGTATCCCGGGACTAGCGGGCCGCAATGAGCAGTTCTTC
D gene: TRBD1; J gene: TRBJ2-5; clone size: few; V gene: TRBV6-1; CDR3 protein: CASSDPGQGAAETQYF; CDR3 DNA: TGTGCCAGCAGTGACCCGGGACAGGGGGCGGCGGAGACCCAGTACTTC
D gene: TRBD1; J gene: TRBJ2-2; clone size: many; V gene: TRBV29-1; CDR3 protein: CSVRTGGNTGELFF; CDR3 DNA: TGCAGCGTTAGGACAGGAGGGAACACCGGGGAGCTGTTTTTT
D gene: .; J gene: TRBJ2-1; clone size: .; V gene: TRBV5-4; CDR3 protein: CASSRDSNEQFF; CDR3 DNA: TGTGCCAGCAGCAGGGATTCCAATGAGCAGTTCTTC
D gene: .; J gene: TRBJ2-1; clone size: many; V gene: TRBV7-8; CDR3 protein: CASSADSVSYNEQFF; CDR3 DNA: TGTGCCAGCAGCGCGGACAGCGTATCCTACAATGAGCAGTTCTTC
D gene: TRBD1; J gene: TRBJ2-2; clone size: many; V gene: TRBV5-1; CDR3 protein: CASSASRQGTGELFF; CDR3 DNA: TGCGCCAGCAGCGCCAGTCGACAGGGGACCGGGGAGCTGTTTTTT
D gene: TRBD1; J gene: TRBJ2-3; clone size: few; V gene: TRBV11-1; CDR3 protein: CASSSTGGEGDTQYF; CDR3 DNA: TGTGCCAGCAGCAGTACAGGGGGCGAAGGAGATACGCAGTATTTT
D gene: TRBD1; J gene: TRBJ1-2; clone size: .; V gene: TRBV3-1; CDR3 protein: CASRATGGGYTF; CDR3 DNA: TGTGCCAGCCGGGCCACAGGGGGAGGCTACACCTTC
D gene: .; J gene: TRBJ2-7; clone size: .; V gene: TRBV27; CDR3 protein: CASSTHRDPFYEQYF; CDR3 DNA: TGTGCCAGCAGTACTCACCGGGACCCGTTCTACGAGCAGTACTTC
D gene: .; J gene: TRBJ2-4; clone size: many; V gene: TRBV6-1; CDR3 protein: CASSDPGLAKNIQYF; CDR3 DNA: TGTGCCAGCAGTGACCCAGGGCTAGCCAAAAACATTCAGTACTTC
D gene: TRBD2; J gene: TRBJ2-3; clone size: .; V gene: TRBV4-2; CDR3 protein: CASSHSGGPGDTQYF; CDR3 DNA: TGTGCCAGCAGCCACAGCGGGGGGCCGGGGGATACGCAGTATTTT
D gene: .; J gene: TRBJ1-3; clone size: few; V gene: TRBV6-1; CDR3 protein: CASSANLGTGSSGNTIYF; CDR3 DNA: TGTGCCAGCAGTGCGAATCTTGGGACGGGGAGCTCTGGAAACACCATATATTTT
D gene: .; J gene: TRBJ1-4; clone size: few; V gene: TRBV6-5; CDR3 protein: CASSSSGVREKLFF; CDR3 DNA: TGTGCCAGCAGTTCAAGCGGGGTTAGAGAAAAACTGTTTTTT
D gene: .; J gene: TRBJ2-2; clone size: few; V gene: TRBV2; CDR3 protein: CASSDHRDTGELFF; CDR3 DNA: TGTGCCAGCAGTGACCACAGGGACACCGGGGAGCTGTTTTTT
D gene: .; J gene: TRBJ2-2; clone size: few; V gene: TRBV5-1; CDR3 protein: CASRLAERNTGELFF; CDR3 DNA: TGCGCCAGCAGGTTAGCGGAGAGAAACACCGGGGAGCTGTTTTTT
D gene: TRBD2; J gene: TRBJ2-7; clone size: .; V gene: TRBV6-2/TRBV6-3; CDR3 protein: CASSQTSGGGLRGQYF; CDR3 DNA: TGTGCCAGCAGTCAAACTAGCGGGGGCGGTCTACGAGGGCAGTACTTC
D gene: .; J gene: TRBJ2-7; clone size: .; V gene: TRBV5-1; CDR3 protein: CASSLGLGQNYEQYF; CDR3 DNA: TGCGCCAGCAGCTTGGGACTCGGGCAGAACTACGAGCAGTACTTC
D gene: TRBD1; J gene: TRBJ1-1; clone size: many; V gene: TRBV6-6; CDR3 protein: CASSEQGAKAFF; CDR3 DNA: TGTGCCAGCAGTGAACAGGGGGCTAAAGCTTTCTTT
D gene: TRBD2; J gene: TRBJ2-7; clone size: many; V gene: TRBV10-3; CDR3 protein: CAISASSPGGEQYF; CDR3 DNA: TGTGCCATCAGTGCCTCCTCCCCGGGGGGCGAGCAGTACTTC
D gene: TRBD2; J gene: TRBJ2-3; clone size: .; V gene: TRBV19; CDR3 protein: CASSIVPTSGTDTQYF; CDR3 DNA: TGTGCCAGTAGTATAGTCCCGACTAGCGGCACAGATACGCAGTATTTT
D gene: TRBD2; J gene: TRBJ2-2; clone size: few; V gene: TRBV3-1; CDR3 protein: CASSPGLAGGINTGELFF; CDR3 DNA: TGTGCCAGCAGCCCGGGACTAGCGGGGGGGATTAACACCGGGGAGCTGTTTTTT
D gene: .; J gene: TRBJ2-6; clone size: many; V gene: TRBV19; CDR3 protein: CASSMALGVSGANVLTF; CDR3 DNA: TGTGCCAGTAGTATGGCCCTGGGCGTCTCTGGGGCCAACGTCCTGACTTTC
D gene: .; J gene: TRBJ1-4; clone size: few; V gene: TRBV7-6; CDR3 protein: CASSIGLGTNEKLFF; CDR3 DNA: TGTGCCAGCAGCATCGGACTGGGAACTAATGAAAAACTGTTTTTT
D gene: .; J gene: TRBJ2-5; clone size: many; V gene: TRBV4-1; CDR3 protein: CASSQEPADSLAEETQYF; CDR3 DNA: TGCGCCAGCAGCCAAGAACCCGCTGACAGTTTGGCCGAAGAGACCCAGTACTTC
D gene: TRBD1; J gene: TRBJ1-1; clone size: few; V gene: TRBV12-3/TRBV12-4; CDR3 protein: CASIRTGGRGNTEAFF; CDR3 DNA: TGTGCCAGCATCCGGACAGGGGGCAGAGGGAACACTGAAGCTTTCTTT
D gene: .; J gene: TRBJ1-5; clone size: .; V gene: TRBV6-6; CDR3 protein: CASSPSDISYQPQHF; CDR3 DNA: TGTGCCAGCAGTCCTTCCGACATATCATATCAGCCCCAGCATTTT
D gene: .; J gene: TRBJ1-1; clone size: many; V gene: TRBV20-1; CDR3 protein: CSARERGPNTEAFF; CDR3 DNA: TGCAGTGCTAGAGAGCGGGGACCGAACACTGAAGCTTTCTTT
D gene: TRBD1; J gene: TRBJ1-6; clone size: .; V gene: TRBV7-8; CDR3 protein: CASSVGTVIYNSPLHF; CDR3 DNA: TGTGCCAGCAGCGTCGGGACAGTGATTTATAATTCACCCCTCCACTTT
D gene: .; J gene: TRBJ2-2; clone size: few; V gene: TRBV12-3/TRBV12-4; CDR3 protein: CASRPDNPGELFF; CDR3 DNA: TGTGCCAGCAGGCCAGATAATCCCGGGGAGCTGTTTTTT
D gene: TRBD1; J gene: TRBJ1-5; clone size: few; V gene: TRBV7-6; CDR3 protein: CASSLRQGGGNQPQHF; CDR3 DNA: TGTGCCAGCAGCCTCAGACAGGGTGGGGGCAATCAGCCCCAGCATTTT
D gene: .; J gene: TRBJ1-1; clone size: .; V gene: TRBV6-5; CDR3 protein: CASSYSRLAQAFF; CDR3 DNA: TGTGCCAGCAGTTACTCTCGGTTGGCGCAAGCTTTCTTT
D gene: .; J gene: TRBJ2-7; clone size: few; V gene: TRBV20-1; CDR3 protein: CSARDAEFFSYEQYF; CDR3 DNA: TGCAGTGCTAGAGACGCGGAATTCTTCTCCTACGAGCAGTACTTC
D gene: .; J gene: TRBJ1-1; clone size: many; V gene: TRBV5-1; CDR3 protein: CASSFTGIMNTEAFF; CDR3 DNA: TGCGCCAGCAGCTTTACAGGAATCATGAACACTGAAGCTTTCTTT
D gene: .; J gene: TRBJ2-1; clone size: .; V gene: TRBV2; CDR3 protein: CASSQRGAGYNEQFF; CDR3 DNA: TGTGCCAGCAGTCAGCGAGGAGCCGGGTACAATGAGCAGTTCTTC
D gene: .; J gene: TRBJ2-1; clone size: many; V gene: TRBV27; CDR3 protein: CASSLGQTYNEQFF; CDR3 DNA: TGTGCCAGCAGTTTAGGACAGACATACAATGAGCAGTTCTTC
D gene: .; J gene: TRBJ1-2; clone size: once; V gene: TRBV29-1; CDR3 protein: CSVAPRLSGRSNYGYTF; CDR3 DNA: TGCAGCGTCGCCCCCCGGCTGTCGGGGCGTTCTAACTATGGCTACACCTTC
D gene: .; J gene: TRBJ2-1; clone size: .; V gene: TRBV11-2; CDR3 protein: CASSPTVYNEQFF; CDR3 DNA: TGTGCCAGCAGCCCGACAGTGTACAATGAGCAGTTCTTC
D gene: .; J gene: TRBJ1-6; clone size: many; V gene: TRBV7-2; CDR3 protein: CASSLLGASSPLHF; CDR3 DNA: TGTGCCAGCAGCTTGTTGGGGGCGAGTTCACCCCTCCACTTT
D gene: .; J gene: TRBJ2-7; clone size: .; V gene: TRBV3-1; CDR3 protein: CASSQNGAAYEQYF; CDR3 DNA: TGTGCCAGCAGCCAAAACGGCGCAGCCTACGAGCAGTACTTC
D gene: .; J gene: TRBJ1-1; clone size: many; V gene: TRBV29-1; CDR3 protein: CSGYRVRHTEAFF; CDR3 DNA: TGCAGCGGGTACAGGGTTCGTCACACTGAAGCTTTCTTT
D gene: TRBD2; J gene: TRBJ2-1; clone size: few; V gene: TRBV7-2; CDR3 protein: CASSLRGGVRGNEQFF; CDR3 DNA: TGTGCCAGCAGCTTGCGCGGGGGGGTCAGGGGCAATGAGCAGTTCTTC